The 23 T cell receptor beta chains below come from one sample, sequenced in a study of T cell responses to AZD1222 COVID-19 vaccine. Sequencing used immunoSEQ multiplex PCR; TCRdb keeps in-frame clones, though not all of them. Of about 92,000 clones in the sample, 88% were seen once. The specimen was peripheral blood, collected on day 0 of AZD1222 vaccination. Receptors originate from an adult in good health.

The J gene is TRBJ2-2, the V gene TRBV9, with D possibly being TRBD1 (6 bases). Between the trimmed V and J ends, which lost 0 bases and 6 bases, there was a span of 18 bases. The germline V gene has CDR1 SGDLS and CDR2 YYNGEE. The CDR3 is made up of 17 amino acids. The CDR3 DNA follows: TGTGCCAGCAGCGTAGCTCAAGGGGGACCGTGGGCCGGGGAGCTGTTTTTT. Residues: CASSVAQGGPWAGELFF.

This sequence joins TRBV4-1 and TRBJ1-2; 9 positions match TRBD1. Per germline, CDR1 MGHRA and CDR2 YSYEKL. V was pared by 6 bases and J by 2 bases, with 4 bases of the junction left unmatched. The CDR3 sequence is 14 residues long. CDR3 nucleotides: TGCGCCAGCAGATCGACAGGGGGGAACTATGGCTACACCTTC. Protein product: CASRSTGGNYGYTF.

CDR3 DNA: TGTGCCAGCACTCCCCGGGAGAGTCAAGAGACCCAGTACTTC. Translated, it gives CASTPRESQETQYF. The chain recombines TRBV7-9 with TRBJ2-5; D is perhaps TRBD2 (6 bases). Germline assignment: CDR1 SEHNR and CDR2 FQNEAQ (reference sequence). V was pared by 7 bases and J by 2 bases, with 14 bases between. This CDR3 contains 14 residues.

Note on this clone: Different DNA sequences within this sample yield the same CDR3. The chain employs TRBV5-1 and TRBJ2-2; 7 bases are a match to TRBD1. The CDR3 runs to 14 residues. The trim removed 3 bases at V and 6 bases at J, leaving 5 bases unmatched. Germline CDR1 SGHRS, CDR2 YFSETQ. CDR3 DNA: TGCGCCAGCAGCTACCAACAGGGGTCCGGGGAGCTGTTTTTT. Protein: CASSYQQGSGELFF.

The chain's CDR3 is CASARQGGTGELFF. DNA of the CDR3: TGTGCCAGCGCCCGACAGGGGGGGACCGGGGAGCTGTTTTTT. The V and J genes are TRBV28 and TRBJ2-2, with 9 nucleotides matching TRBD1. Germline values: CDR1 MDHEN, CDR2 SYDVKM. This CDR3 is 14 amino acids long. V lost 8 bases, J lost 5 bases, and 6 bases stayed unmatched.

This clone has just one count. The chain employs TRBV15 and TRBJ2-7, with 9 bases aligning to TRBD1. The CDR3 runs 15 residues. Germline V lookup: CDR1 LNHNV, CDR2 YYDKDF (reference sequence). The junction had 2 bases not matched to a gene; V was cut back by 1 base and J by 1 base. The CDR3 here is CATSRAGTGSYEQYF. In DNA, the CDR3 is TGTGCCACCAGCAGAGCCGGGACAGGGTCCTACGAGCAGTACTTC. The whole variable domain, remainder taken from reference TRBV15 and TRBJ2-7, is DAMVIQNPRYQVTQFGKPVTLSCSQTLNHNVMYWYQQKSSQAPKLLFHYYDKDFNNEADTPDNFQSRRPNTSFCFLDIRSPGLGDTAMYLCATSRAGTGSYEQYFGPGTRLTVT.

This sequence joins TRBV27 and TRBJ1-5; D might be TRBD1 (5 bases). The ends were cut back, 8 bases at V and 3 bases at J, with 11 bases in the middle. CDR3 length: 13 amino acids. Germline values: CDR1 MNHEY, CDR2 SMNVEV (reference sequence). CDR3 coding DNA: TGTGCCAGCGGTCGGGGCTCCAATCAGCCCCAGCATTTT. It specifies CASGRGSNQPQHF.

This rearrangement joins TRBV5-1 to TRBJ1-3; D is perhaps TRBD1 (5 bases). The CDR3 is 15 amino acids. Germline V lookup: CDR1 SGHRS, CDR2 YFSETQ. V dropped 1 base and J dropped 8 bases, with 16 bases sitting between them. The CDR3 DNA is TGCGCCAGCAGCTTGAGGGGAGTTATTCGGGACACCATATATTTT. Its translation: CASSLRGVIRDTIYF.

CDR3 coding DNA: TGTGCCAGTAGTTTCCCGGGGGCGCCGAGTGAGCAGTACTTC. Its protein is CASSFPGAPSEQYF. The V and J genes are TRBV19 and TRBJ2-7, with D tentatively TRBD1 or TRBD2 (6 bases each). This CDR3 is built from 14 residues. Per the germline V gene, CDR1 is LNHDA and CDR2 is SQIVND (reference sequence). Deletions cut 5 bases from V and 7 bases from J, with 18 bases between.

Sample share makes this clone medium-sized. The V gene is TRBV19, the J gene TRBJ2-7; TRBD2 agrees at 14 bases. This CDR3 spans 15 amino acids. Trimming removed 4 bases from V and 3 bases from J; junction bases left unmatched: 2. CDR1 and CDR2 from the germline V gene are LNHDA and SQIVND (reference sequence). CDR3 in amino acids: CASSRLAGGYYEQYF. CDR3 DNA sequence: TGTGCCAGTAGTAGACTAGCGGGAGGGTACTACGAGCAGTACTTC. The whole variable domain, filled in from reference TRBV19 and TRBJ2-7, reads DGGITQSPKYLFRKEGQNVTLSCEQNLNHDAMYWYRQDPGQGLRLIYYSQIVNDFQKGDIAEGYSVSREKKESFPLTVTSAQKNPTAFYLCASSRLAGGYYEQYFGPGTRLTVT.

This clone was seen once. CDR3 nucleotides: TGTGCCAGCTCACCGGCGGCAGGAAATGAATACGAGCAGTACTTC. This translates into CASSPAAGNEYEQYF. The chain couples TRBV18 to TRBJ2-7; no definite D call. The V and J ends lost 3 bases and 4 bases respectively, with 16 bases between them. CDR1 and CDR2 from the germline V gene are KGHSH and LQKENI. The CDR3 runs to 15 residues.

The chain carries TRBV28 and TRBJ2-7, with TRBD1 matching 10 bases. The ends lost 5 bases at V and 4 bases at J; junction bases unmatched: 14. Per germline, CDR1 MDHEN and CDR2 SYDVKM. This CDR3 contains 17 residues. The DNA for the CDR3 is TGTGCCAGCAGTCCCTCAACGGACAGGGGGAGATCTTACGAGCAGTACTTC. This gives the protein CASSPSTDRGRSYEQYF.

The V gene is TRBV9, the J gene TRBJ2-7; D is unresolved. Trimming shortened V by 0 bases and J by 3 bases, and 4 bases separated the two germline ends. CDR1 and CDR2 from the germline V gene are SGDLS and YYNGEE. CDR3 length: 12 residues. Written as DNA, the CDR3 is TGTGCCAGCAGCGTAGGGGACTACGAGCAGTACTTC. This codes for CASSVGDYEQYF.

The chain couples TRBV24-1 to TRBJ1-5; perhaps TRBD1 as D (5 bases). The CDR3 length is 15 residues. Per the germline V gene, CDR1 is KGHDR and CDR2 is SFDVKD. V lost 9 bases to trimming and J lost 9 bases, with 23 bases between them. CDR3 sequence (DNA): TGTGCCACCTCCCCCGGGACCGGACTGTCCCGGCCCCAGCATTTT. This sequence encodes CATSPGTGLSRPQHF.

V is TRBV12-3 or TRBV12-4 and J is TRBJ1-1; D uncertain. The CDR3 spans 11 residues. The germline V and J ends were trimmed by 9 bases and 5 bases, with 10 bases remaining between them. The CDR3 spells CASIRRTEAFF. CDR3 bases: TGTGCCAGTATCCGCCGGACTGAAGCTTTCTTT.

This chain uses TRBV24-1 with TRBJ2-3; possibly TRBD2 for D (6 bases). The CDR3 runs to 14 residues. Looked up from germline, CDR1 is KGHDR and CDR2 is SFDVKD. Trimming stripped 3 bases from V and 3 bases from J, with 9 bases between. The CDR3 loop reads CATSDRDFTDTQYF. The CDR3 DNA sequence: TGTGCCACCAGTGATAGGGACTTTACAGATACGCAGTATTTT.

The rearrangement links TRBV25-1 to TRBJ1-1, with 7 bases identical to TRBD1. Germline loops: CDR1 MGHDK, CDR2 SYGVNS. This CDR3 has 15 residues. The trim removed 11 bases at V and 0 bases at J, leaving 12 bases unmatched. The CDR3 bases are TGTGCCGGAGGGAACAGGGGTGGCATGAACACTGAAGCTTTCTTT. This encodes CAGGNRGGMNTEAFF.

V usage is TRBV24-1 and J usage is TRBJ1-4; 7 bases are a match to TRBD1. With 4 bases clipped from V and 2 bases from J, the junction kept 6 bases outside the gene matches. Germline V gives CDR1 KGHDR, CDR2 SFDVKD. The CDR3 spans 16 residues. The CDR3 region is CATSEATGRTNEKLFF. CDR3 nucleotide sequence: TGTGCCACCAGTGAAGCGACAGGGAGGACTAATGAAAAACTGTTTTTT.

This rearrangement joins TRBV2 to TRBJ2-2, with a tentative D call TRBD1 (6 bases). CDR3 size: 13 residues. Per germline, CDR1 SNHLY and CDR2 FYNNEI. The ends were cut back, 4 bases at V and 7 bases at J, with 10 bases in the middle. The CDR3 is CASSVQGIGELFF. CDR3 nucleotides: TGTGCCAGCAGTGTCCAGGGGATCGGGGAGCTGTTTTTT.

V usage is TRBV27 and J usage is TRBJ1-2, with 7 bases identical to TRBD1. The germline gives CDR1 MNHEY, CDR2 SMNVEV (reference sequence). The CDR3 extends over 14 amino acids. The ends lost 8 bases at V and 1 base at J; junction bases unmatched: 7. CDR3 amino acids: CASWGGQYNYGYTF. CDR3 DNA: TGTGCCAGCTGGGGGGGACAGTATAACTATGGCTACACCTTC.

The V call is TRBV7-2, the J call TRBJ2-6; 11 bases are a match to TRBD2. The CDR3 sequence is 18 residues long. The J segment lost 0 bases and the V segment lost 3 bases, leaving 4 bases of the junction unmatched. Germline values: CDR1 SGHTA, CDR2 FQGNSA. CDR3: CASSFLAGGLSGANVLTF. In nucleotides, the CDR3 is TGTGCCAGCAGCTTCCTAGCGGGAGGCCTCTCTGGGGCCAACGTCCTGACTTTC. Filled out from reference TRBV7-2 and TRBJ2-6, the complete variable domain reads GAGVSQSPSNKVTEKGKDVELRCDPISGHTALYWYRQSLGQGLEFLIYFQGNSAPDKSGLPSDRFSAERTGGSVSTLTIQRTQQEDSAVYLCASSFLAGGLSGANVLTFGAGSRLTVL.

The chain carries TRBV6-5 and TRBJ2-1, with D tentatively TRBD1 (6 bases). Germline values: CDR1 MNHEY, CDR2 SVGAGI. The length of the CDR3 is 16 residues. Between the trimmed V and J ends, which lost 0 bases and 6 bases, there was a span of 15 bases. DNA of the CDR3: TGTGCCAGCAGTTACTCTGAGGGGGTTGGGGCCAATGAGCAGTTCTTC. Residues: CASSYSEGVGANEQFF.

The CDR3 nucleotides read TGTGCCAGCAGCCATGTTCAGGGAGAAAGCAATCAGCCCCAGCATTTT. Its translation: CASSHVQGESNQPQHF. J is TRBJ1-5 and V is TRBV4-2; D perhaps matches TRBD1 (5 bases). Germline V gives CDR1 LGHNA, CDR2 YNFKEQ. V was pared by 3 bases and J by 1 base, with 13 bases between. The CDR3 consists of 16 residues.